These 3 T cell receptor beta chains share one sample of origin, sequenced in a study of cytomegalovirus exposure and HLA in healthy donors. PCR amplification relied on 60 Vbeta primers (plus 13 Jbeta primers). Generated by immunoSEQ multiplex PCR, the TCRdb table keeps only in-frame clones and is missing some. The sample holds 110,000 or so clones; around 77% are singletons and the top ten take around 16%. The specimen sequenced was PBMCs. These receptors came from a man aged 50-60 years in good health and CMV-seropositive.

CDR3 DNA: TGTGCCAGTAGTCCAACAGGGCTCCAAGTAGATACGCAGTATTTT. Residues: CASSPTGLQVDTQYF. The V call is TRBV19, the J call TRBJ2-3; D is perhaps TRBD1 (6 bases). CDR1 is LNHDA and CDR2 is SQIVND in the germline V gene (reference sequence). Trimming shortened V by 5 bases and J by 5 bases, and 17 bases separated the two germline ends. The CDR3 is made up of 15 amino acids.

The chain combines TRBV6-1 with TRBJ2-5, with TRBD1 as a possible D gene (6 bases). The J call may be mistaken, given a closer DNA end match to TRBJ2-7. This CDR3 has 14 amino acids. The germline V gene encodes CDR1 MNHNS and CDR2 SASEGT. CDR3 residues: CASSVVTGYYEQYF. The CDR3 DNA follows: TGTGCCAGCAGTGTTGTGACAGGATACTACGAGCAGTACTTC.

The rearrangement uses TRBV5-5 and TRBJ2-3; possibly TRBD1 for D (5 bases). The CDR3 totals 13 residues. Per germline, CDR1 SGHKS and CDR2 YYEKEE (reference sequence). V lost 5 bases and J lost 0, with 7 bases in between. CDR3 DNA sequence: TGTGCCAGCAGGACAGCTAGCACAGATACGCAGTATTTT. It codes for CASRTASTDTQYF.